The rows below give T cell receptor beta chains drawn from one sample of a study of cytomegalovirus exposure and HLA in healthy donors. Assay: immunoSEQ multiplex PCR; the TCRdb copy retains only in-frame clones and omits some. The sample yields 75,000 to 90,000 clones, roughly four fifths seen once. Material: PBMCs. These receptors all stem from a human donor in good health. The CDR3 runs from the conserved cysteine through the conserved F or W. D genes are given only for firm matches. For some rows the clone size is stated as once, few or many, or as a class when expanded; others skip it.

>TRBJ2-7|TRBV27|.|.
TGTGCCAGCAGTTTAGCGCGGGGCAACTACGAGCAGTACTTC
CASSLARGNYEQYF
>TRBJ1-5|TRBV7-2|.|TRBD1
TGTGCCAGCAGGGCGACAGGGATCAATCAGCCCCAGCATTTT
CASRATGINQPQHF
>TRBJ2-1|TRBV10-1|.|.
TGCGCCAGCAGCGAAGGGACACGGAGCTCCTACAATGAGCAGTTCTTC
CASSEGTRSSYNEQFF
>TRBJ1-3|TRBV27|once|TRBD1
TGTGCCAGCAGTTTAACAGGGGTATCGCCTGGAAACACCATATATTTT
CASSLTGVSPGNTIYF
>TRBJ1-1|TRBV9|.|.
TGTGCCAGCAGCCTTCAAGGGGGGGGAGCGGGCACTGAAGCTTTCTTT
CASSLQGGGAGTEAFF
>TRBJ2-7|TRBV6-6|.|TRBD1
TGTGCCAGCAGTCGACCGACAGGGACCTACGAGCAGTACTTC
CASSRPTGTYEQYF
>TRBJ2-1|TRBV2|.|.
TGTGCCGGCTCCTCCTACAATGAGCAGTTCTTC
CAGSSYNEQFF
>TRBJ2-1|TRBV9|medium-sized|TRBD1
TGTGCCAGCAACGCACAGGGACAGACCTACAATGAGCAGTTCTTC
CASNAQGQTYNEQFF
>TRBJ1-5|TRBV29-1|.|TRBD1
TGCAGCGTAGGGACAGGCCGTACTCGGGAGCCCCAGCATTTT
CSVGTGRTREPQHF
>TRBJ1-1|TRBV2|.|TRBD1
TGTGCCAGCAGTTCCGGGACAGGGGTAACTGAAGCTTTCTTT
CASSSGTGVTEAFF
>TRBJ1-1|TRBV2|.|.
TGTGCCAGCAGTGGGGGGGGCGTGGGCACTGAAGCTTTCTTT
CASSGGGVGTEAFF
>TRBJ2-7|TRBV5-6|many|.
TGTGCCAGCAGCTCCCGACAGGCGCTTTCCTACGAGCAGTACTTC
CASSSRQALSYEQYF
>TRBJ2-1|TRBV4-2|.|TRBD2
TGTGCCAGCAGCCAAGGGGGAGGGACGTACAATGAGCAGTTCTTC
CASSQGGGTYNEQFF
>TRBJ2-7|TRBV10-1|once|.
TGCGCCAGCAGTGAGGCGCTAAGGGGCGAGCAGTACTTC
CASSEALRGEQYF
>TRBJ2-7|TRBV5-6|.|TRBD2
TGTGCCAGCAGCTTGAACGGACTAGGGCCCCACGAGCAGTACTTC
CASSLNGLGPHEQYF
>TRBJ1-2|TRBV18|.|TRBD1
TGTGCCAGCTCAGAGGGACAGGGTGTCGACTACACCTTC
CASSEGQGVDYTF
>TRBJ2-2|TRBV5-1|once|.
TGCGCCAGCAGCGAGGCGGGACTCCCTGGCGACAGGGAGCTGTTTTTT
CASSEAGLPGDRELFF
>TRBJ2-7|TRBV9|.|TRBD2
TGTGCCAGCAGCGTAACTAGCGATCGGGCCGAGCAGTACTTC
CASSVTSDRAEQYF
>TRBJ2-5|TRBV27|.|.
TGTGCCAGCAGTTTCGGAGCTAGTCAGCAAGAGACCCAGTACTTC
CASSFGASQQETQYF
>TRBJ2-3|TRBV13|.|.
TGTGCCAGCAGCGCCGGGACTTTAGATACGCAGTATTTT
CASSAGTLDTQYF
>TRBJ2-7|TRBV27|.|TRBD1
TGTGCCAGCAGTAACAGGGGCGACTACGAGCAGTACTTC
CASSNRGDYEQYF
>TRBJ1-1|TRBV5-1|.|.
TGCGCCAGCAGCTTCGGTGGTTACACTGAAGCTTTCTTT
CASSFGGYTEAFF
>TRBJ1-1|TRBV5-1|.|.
TGCGCCAGCAGCCATACGGGGGTTGGGAGGACTGAAGCTTTCTTT
CASSHTGVGRTEAFF
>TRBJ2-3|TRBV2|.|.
TGTGCCAGCAGTACACAGGCAGGGAAGTATTTT
CASSTQAGKYF
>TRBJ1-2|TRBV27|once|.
TGTGCCAGCAGTTTATCGATGACGGGGAACTATGGCTACACCTTC
CASSLSMTGNYGYTF
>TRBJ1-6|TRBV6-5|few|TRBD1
TGTGCCAGCAGTTACGGGGACAGGGGGAATTCACCCCTCCACTTT
CASSYGDRGNSPLHF
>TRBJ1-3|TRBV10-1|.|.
TGCGCCAGCAGTGAGTACTTTACTGGAAACACCATATATTTT
CASSEYFTGNTIYF
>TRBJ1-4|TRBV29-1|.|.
TGCAGCGTTGAAGTTCGGGATGAAAAACTGTTTTTT
CSVEVRDEKLFF
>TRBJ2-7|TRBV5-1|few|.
TGCGCCAGCAGTTATCATGACAGCTCCTACGAGCAGTACTTC
CASSYHDSSYEQYF
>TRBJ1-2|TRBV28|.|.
TGTGCCAGCAGTCCCGGGGAGGGAGGGTATGGCTACACCTTC
CASSPGEGGYGYTF
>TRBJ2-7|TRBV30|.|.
TGTGCCTGGAGTGACAGGAACTCCTACGAGCAGTACTTC
CAWSDRNSYEQYF
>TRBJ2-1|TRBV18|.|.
TGTGCCAGCTCACCAGTGATGTCTGGGGGCCTCGACAATGAGCAGTTCTTC
CASSPVMSGGLDNEQFF
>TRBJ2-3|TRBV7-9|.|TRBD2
TGTGCCAGCAGCTTACAGGGAGCGAGTGCGAGCGGGGGGGGAAGTACGCAGTATTTT
CASSLQGASASGGGSTQYF
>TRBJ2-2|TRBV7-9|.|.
TGTGCCAGCAGCCCATCAGCGAGGACCGGGGAGCTGTTTTTT
CASSPSARTGELFF
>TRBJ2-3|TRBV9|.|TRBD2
TGTGCCAGCAGCGTAGACGGGGGGGCCCTATCCGATACGCAGTATTTT
CASSVDGGALSDTQYF
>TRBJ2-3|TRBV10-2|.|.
TGCGCCAGCAGTATCAGCGACCCCACAGATACGCAGTATTTT
CASSISDPTDTQYF
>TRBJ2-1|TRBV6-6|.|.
TGTGCCAGCAGTTATGGGGGCTATCGAGATGAGCAGTTCTTC
CASSYGGYRDEQFF
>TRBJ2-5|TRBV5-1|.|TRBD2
TGCGCCAGCAGCTTTCCGACGGAGTATAGCGGGGGGTCTACGGAGACCCAGTACTTC
CASSFPTEYSGGSTETQYF
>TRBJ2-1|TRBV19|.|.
TGTGCCAGTAGCAAAGCGGTCAGCTCCTACAATGAGCAGTTCTTC
CASSKAVSSYNEQFF
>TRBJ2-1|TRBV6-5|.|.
TGTGCCAGCCGCCCTCGAGGGGGGGCCAATGAGCAGTTCTTC
CASRPRGGANEQFF
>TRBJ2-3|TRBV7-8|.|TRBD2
TGTGCCAGCAGCCCACTAGCGGGGAACACAGATACGCAGTATTTT
CASSPLAGNTDTQYF
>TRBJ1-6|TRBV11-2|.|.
TGTGCCAGCAGCCGGGGGGATTCACCCCTCCACTTT
CASSRGDSPLHF
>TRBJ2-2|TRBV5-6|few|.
TGTGCCAGCAGCTTCAGGATCACCGGGGAGCTGTTTTTT
CASSFRITGELFF
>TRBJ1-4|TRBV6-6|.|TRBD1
TGTGCCAGCAGCAAAACCGGGACAGAGACTGAAAAACTGTTTTTT
CASSKTGTETEKLFF
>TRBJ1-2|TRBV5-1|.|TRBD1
TGCGCCAGCAGCGAGGGACAGGGTAATGGCTACACCTTC
CASSEGQGNGYTF
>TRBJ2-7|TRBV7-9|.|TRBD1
TGTGCCAGCAGCTTATACGGCTCAGGGGGTGCCTACGAGCAGTACTTC
CASSLYGSGGAYEQYF
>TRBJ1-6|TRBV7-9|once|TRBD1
TGTGCCAGCAGCTTTAGGACAGGGGATTCACCCCTCCACTTT
CASSFRTGDSPLHF
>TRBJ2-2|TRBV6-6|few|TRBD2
TGTGCCAGCAGTCCCCGGACTAGCGGGGACGCGGGGGAGCTGTTTTTT
CASSPRTSGDAGELFF
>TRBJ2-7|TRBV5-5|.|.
TGTGCCAGCAGCTGGGTGGAGGCAGGCTACGAGCAGTACTTC
CASSWVEAGYEQYF
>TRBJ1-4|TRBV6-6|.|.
TGTGCCAGCAGTTACGAGGGAAGTGGGGAAAAACTGTTTTTT
CASSYEGSGEKLFF
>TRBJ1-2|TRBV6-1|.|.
TGTGCCAGCATCCCGAGTCCGGGATCTAACTATGGCTACACCTTC
CASIPSPGSNYGYTF